These T cell receptor beta chains were read from a single sample in a study of shared clonotypes between healthy human individuals. Clones were read by immunoSEQ multiplex PCR, and TCRdb kept only the in-frame ones, dropping some. The table has just over 2,000,000 clones, about 94% seen once. The sequenced sample consisted of naive CD8+ T cells sorted from blood. These receptors originate from a man aged 18 to 29 in good health. The CDR3 runs from the conserved cysteine through the conserved F or W. Fields, in order: J gene, V gene, D gene, clone size, CDR3 DNA, CDR3 protein. D genes are given only for firm matches. Clone sizes are given selectively: once, few, many, or a class where the clone is expanded.

TRBJ2-7 | TRBV4-1 | TRBD1 | few | TGCGCCAGCAGCCCCCGGACAGGTGGGAACGAGCAGTACTTC | CASSPRTGGNEQYF
TRBJ1-2 | TRBV28 | NA | NA | TGTGCCAGCAGCCCCCCGGCGGGGGTCGGCACCTTC | CASSPPAGVGTF
TRBJ2-7 | TRBV14 | NA | NA | TGTGCCAGCAGCCCCGGGATCCAAACAGGCTACGAGCAGTACTTC | CASSPGIQTGYEQYF
TRBJ2-3 | TRBV5-4 | NA | NA | TGTGCCAGCGGCATTGCAGATACGCAGTATTTT | CASGIADTQYF
TRBJ1-1 | TRBV7-9 | NA | NA | TGTGCCAGCAGCTCCCCCTGGACGGGGGAAGAAGCTTTCTTT | CASSSPWTGEEAFF
TRBJ2-6 | TRBV10-3 | TRBD2 | NA | TGTGCCATCAGAATCGGACTAGCGGGAGCTGGGGCCAACGTCCTGACTTTC | CAIRIGLAGAGANVLTF
TRBJ2-7 | TRBV2 | TRBD1 | NA | TGTGCCAGCTACGGACAGGGCCCCTACGAGCAGTACTTC | CASYGQGPYEQYF
TRBJ1-1 | TRBV4-1 | TRBD1 | NA | TGCGCCAGCAGCTCAACAGGGGGGGGTATGAACACTGAAGCTTTCTTT | CASSSTGGGMNTEAFF
TRBJ2-3 | TRBV6-8 | NA | NA | TGTGCCAGCAGTTGGAGAGGGGCCGGTAGCACAGATACGCAGTATTTT | CASSWRGAGSTDTQYF
TRBJ1-5 | TRBV19 | NA | NA | TGTGCCAGTAGTATAAATTCAGTGGGGGCCAATCAGCCCCAGCATTTT | CASSINSVGANQPQHF
TRBJ2-7 | TRBV13 | NA | few | TGTGCCAGCAGCCAGGGACGGGACTACGAGCAGTACTTC | CASSQGRDYEQYF
TRBJ1-1 | TRBV7-8 | NA | NA | TGTGCCAGCAGCCTCGGGGGGGGCACTGAAGCTTTCTTT | CASSLGGGTEAFF
TRBJ2-5 | TRBV4-1 | NA | NA | TGCGCCAGCAGCCAGGGAACCGGGACGGAGACCCAGTACTTC | CASSQGTGTETQYF
TRBJ1-6 | TRBV27 | NA | NA | TGTGCCAGCAGTTTTACAGGGAATTCACCCCTCCACTTT | CASSFTGNSPLHF
TRBJ2-5 | TRBV11-2 | NA | NA | TGTGCCAGCAGCTTCCGTACAGGCTACCAAGAGACCCAGTACTTC | CASSFRTGYQETQYF
TRBJ1-2 | TRBV5-4 | TRBD1 | NA | TGTGCCAGCAGCCGGACAGGGTCGACCTATGGCTACACCTTC | CASSRTGSTYGYTF
TRBJ2-7 | TRBV7-3 | TRBD1 | NA | TGTGCCAGCAGCCCGAAAGCCGGGACAGGGTACGAGCAGTACTTC | CASSPKAGTGYEQYF
TRBJ2-3 | TRBV7-9 | TRBD2 | NA | TGTGCCAGCAGCTTGGGACTAGCGGGAGGGCCTATGGCAACAGATACGCAGTATTTT | CASSLGLAGGPMATDTQYF
TRBJ2-3 | TRBV4-1 | NA | NA | TGCGCCAGCAGCCAAGAATTCGTGGGCACAGATACGCAGTATTTT | CASSQEFVGTDTQYF
TRBJ2-2 | TRBV5-5 | TRBD1 | NA | TGTGCCAGCAGCTCCAACCCCGGACAGGGGGCTGCGACCGGGGAGCTGTTTTTT | CASSSNPGQGAATGELFF